The rows below give T cell receptor beta chains drawn from one sample of a study of blood T cell repertoires in COVID-19. Clones were sequenced by immunoSEQ multiplex PCR, and TCRdb holds only the in-frame ones, with some missing. Counted here are 250,000 or so clones, more than 75% occurring once; the ten biggest clones make up about 6.9%. Sequencing was carried out using PBMCs or T cells enriched from blood (not recorded which). The receptors were gathered from a woman in her 50s who had been exposed to COVID-19. Each CDR3 is given with its conserved first and last residue. The D gene is left open where the match is weak. A clone size is listed for some rows: how often the clone was seen (once, few, many), or a class if it is expanded.

j_call clone_size v_call d_call cdr3_aa cdr3_nt
TRBJ2-7 NA TRBV7-2 TRBD2 CASSLGGRLAGGRGEQYF TGTGCCAGCAGCTTAGGAGGAAGGCTAGCGGGGGGCCGGGGAGAGCAGTACTTC
TRBJ1-3 NA TRBV12-3/TRBV12-4 NA CASSQGQGNTIYF TGTGCCAGCAGTCAAGGACAGGGAAACACCATATATTTT
TRBJ2-1 once TRBV5-1 TRBD1 CASSGGTGWFDEQFF TGCGCCAGCAGCGGAGGGACAGGTTGGTTTGATGAGCAGTTCTTC
TRBJ1-2 NA TRBV29-1 NA CSVEDRGAREWNYGYTF TGCAGCGTTGAAGATCGGGGGGCGCGAGAATGGAACTATGGCTACACCTTC
TRBJ1-6 few TRBV19 NA CASSKNPGHLNSPLHF TGTGCCAGTAGTAAAAATCCGGGACACTTGAATTCACCCCTCCACTTT
TRBJ1-2 once TRBV29-1 TRBD1 CSVVRDRGSYGYTF TGCAGCGTTGTTCGGGACAGGGGTTCCTATGGCTACACCTTC
TRBJ2-1 NA TRBV27 TRBD2 CASSSPLAGGPRSYNEQFF TGTGCCAGCAGTTCTCCTCTAGCGGGGGGGCCTCGGTCCTACAATGAGCAGTTCTTC
TRBJ1-2 NA TRBV5-5 TRBD1 CASSLVQGAFGYTF TGTGCCAGCAGCTTAGTCCAGGGGGCGTTTGGCTACACCTTC
TRBJ1-2 NA TRBV7-2 TRBD1 CASSFPDRANYGYTF TGTGCCAGCAGCTTCCCTGACAGGGCTAACTATGGCTACACCTTC
TRBJ2-2 few TRBV10-3 TRBD2 CAIRLAGAAGELFF TGTGCCATCAGACTAGCGGGGGCCGCCGGGGAGCTGTTTTTT
TRBJ1-5 NA TRBV19 NA CASSIDGGGNQPQHF TGTGCCAGTAGTATTGATGGGGGAGGGAATCAGCCCCAGCATTTT
TRBJ2-5 NA TRBV6-6 TRBD2 CASSPAALLAGGPETQYF TGTGCCAGCAGTCCTGCCGCCCTACTAGCGGGGGGGCCCGAGACCCAGTACTTC
TRBJ2-1 NA TRBV7-9 NA CASSSPRDNYNEQFF TGTGCCAGCAGCTCTCCCCGGGACAACTACAATGAGCAGTTCTTC
TRBJ2-3 NA TRBV10-3 NA CAIRPFKPTSTDTQYF TGTGCCATCAGGCCCTTTAAACCGACTAGCACAGATACGCAGTATTTT
TRBJ1-1 NA TRBV6-5 TRBD1 CASNLMQGGNTEAFF TGTGCCAGCAATTTGATGCAGGGGGGGAACACTGAAGCTTTCTTT
TRBJ2-5 NA TRBV11-2 TRBD2 CASSPAGGSGGTQYF TGTGCCAGCAGCCCTGCGGGGGGCTCAGGAGGGACCCAGTACTTC
TRBJ1-6 NA TRBV11-1 NA CASGAGFNSPLHF TGTGCCAGCGGGGCAGGTTTTAATTCACCCCTCCACTTT
TRBJ1-5 NA TRBV12-3/TRBV12-4 TRBD1 CASKDRGNQPQHF TGTGCCAGCAAGGACAGGGGCAATCAGCCCCAGCATTTT
TRBJ1-1 once TRBV12-3/TRBV12-4 NA CASIKQGLRTFF TGTGCCAGCATAAAGCAGGGTTTACGAACTTTCTTT
TRBJ2-3 NA TRBV6-5 TRBD2 CASSYGTSEADTQYF TGTGCCAGCAGTTACGGGACTAGCGAGGCAGATACGCAGTATTTT
TRBJ1-2 NA TRBV18 NA CASSFQGLYGYTF TGTGCCAGCTCATTCCAGGGGCTCTATGGCTACACCTTC
TRBJ1-5 once TRBV19 NA CASSIFGQGKQPQHF TGTGCCAGTAGTATCTTTGGGCAGGGGAAACAGCCCCAGCATTTT
TRBJ2-2 NA TRBV18 NA CASSPSPGDGELFF TGTGCCAGCTCACCATCCCCAGGGGACGGGGAGCTGTTTTTT
TRBJ1-2 NA TRBV7-9 TRBD1 CASSPPARQGSDVYGYTF TGTGCCAGCAGCCCCCCCGCTCGACAGGGTAGCGACGTCTATGGCTACACCTTC
TRBJ1-4 NA TRBV7-2 NA CASSLRGPNEKLFF TGTGCCAGCAGCTTAAGGGGTCCGAATGAAAAACTGTTTTTT
TRBJ1-5 NA TRBV27 NA CASGTGGATSNQPQHF TGTGCCAGCGGAACGGGGGGTGCTACAAGCAATCAGCCCCAGCATTTT
TRBJ1-1 NA TRBV5-1 NA CASSGGRNTEAFF TGCGCCAGCAGCGGCGGTAGGAACACTGAAGCTTTCTTT
TRBJ1-2 NA TRBV11-1 NA CASSLRGANYTF TGTGCCAGCAGCTTACGGGGGGCGAACTACACCTTC
TRBJ2-3 NA TRBV5-1 NA CASSLEGRVLADTQYF TGCGCCAGCAGCTTGGAGGGCAGGGTCCTTGCAGATACGCAGTATTTT
TRBJ1-4 few TRBV5-4 NA CASSPDRRNEKLFF TGTGCCAGCAGCCCGGACAGACGTAATGAAAAACTGTTTTTT
TRBJ1-2 few TRBV5-4 TRBD1 CASSFGQGNGYTF TGTGCCAGCAGCTTTGGACAGGGAAATGGCTACACCTTC
TRBJ1-1 NA TRBV9 NA CASSVGGTGGAFF TGTGCCAGCAGCGTAGGGGGCACGGGAGGAGCTTTCTTT
TRBJ2-1 NA TRBV2 TRBD2 CASRQELAGTSSYNEQFF TGTGCCAGCAGGCAAGAACTAGCGGGAACCAGCTCCTACAATGAGCAGTTCTTC
TRBJ1-1 NA TRBV5-1 TRBD1 CASSDRDRGADTEAFF TGCGCCAGCAGCGACCGGGACAGGGGGGCGGACACTGAAGCTTTCTTT
TRBJ2-3 NA TRBV3-1/TRBV3-2 NA CASSQDLAETVMQYF TGTGCCAGCAGCCAAGATCTGGCCGAGACTGTGATGCAGTATTTT
TRBJ1-5 NA TRBV27 TRBD1 CASSPRTGPNQPQHF TGTGCCAGCAGTCCAAGGACAGGGCCTAATCAGCCCCAGCATTTT
TRBJ2-1 NA TRBV12-3/TRBV12-4 NA CASSLAAAPVF TGTGCCAGCAGTTTAGCGGCTGCCCCAGTCTTC
TRBJ1-2 NA TRBV3-1/TRBV3-2 NA CASSQADTDYGYTF TGTGCCAGCAGCCAAGCTGATACGGACTATGGCTACACCTTC
TRBJ2-5 NA TRBV5-6 NA CASSLGPSEETQYF TGTGCCAGCAGCTTGGGACCAAGCGAGGAGACCCAGTACTTC
TRBJ1-2 once TRBV19 NA CASSPKDSGIRGYTF TGTGCCAGTAGTCCCAAGGACTCCGGTATACGTGGCTACACCTTC
TRBJ1-2 NA TRBV7-2 NA CASSLDATGLSYGYTF TGTGCCAGCAGCTTAGATGCCACAGGGCTAAGCTATGGCTACACCTTC
TRBJ1-1 NA TRBV6-2/TRBV6-3 TRBD1 CASSFIRGTEAFF TGTGCCAGCAGTTTCATCAGGGGGACTGAAGCTTTCTTT
TRBJ2-3 NA TRBV5-6 NA CASSLYGRVTDTQYF TGTGCCAGCAGCTTGTACGGCAGGGTAACAGATACGCAGTATTTT
TRBJ1-4 NA TRBV12-5 NA CASGFSNSNEKLFF TGTGCTAGTGGTTTCAGTAATTCTAATGAAAAACTGTTTTTT
TRBJ2-5 NA TRBV3-1/TRBV3-2 NA CASSQDEETQYF TGTGCCAGCAGCCAAGATGAGGAGACCCAGTACTTC
TRBJ2-5 NA TRBV19 NA CASSQSPWGPETQYF TGTGCCAGTAGTCAAAGCCCCTGGGGCCCGGAGACCCAGTACTTC
TRBJ2-5 NA TRBV11-2 NA CAGSLAGSQETQYF TGTGCCGGCAGCCTGGCGGGGAGTCAAGAGACCCAGTACTTC
TRBJ2-5 NA TRBV27 NA CASTDSEGETQYF TGTGCCAGCACCGACTCCGAGGGAGAGACCCAGTACTTC
TRBJ2-3 once TRBV5-1 TRBD2 CASSLSSGGPIKQYF TGCGCCAGCAGCTTGAGTAGCGGGGGGCCTATAAAGCAGTATTTT
TRBJ1-2 NA TRBV19 TRBD1 CASRGTGGFYGYTF TGTGCCAGTAGGGGGACAGGGGGATTCTATGGCTACACCTTC
TRBJ1-2 NA TRBV4-3 TRBD1 CASSQDGTGGGYTF TGCGCCAGCAGCCAAGATGGGACAGGTGGTGGCTACACCTTC
TRBJ2-5 few TRBV6-2/TRBV6-3 TRBD2 CASSPSGASRVGETQYF TGTGCCAGCAGCCCTAGCGGGGCCAGCCGCGTGGGAGAGACCCAGTACTTC
TRBJ1-6 NA TRBV7-8 NA CASSLVDSPLHF TGTGCCAGCAGCTTAGTAGATTCACCCCTCCACTTT
TRBJ2-2 many TRBV5-4 TRBD1 CASSFRDRGLGELFF TGTGCCAGCAGCTTCCGGGACAGGGGACTCGGGGAGCTGTTTTTT
TRBJ2-7 NA TRBV30 NA CAWSWGGATYEQYF TGTGCCTGGAGTTGGGGGGGGGCTACCTACGAGCAGTACTTC